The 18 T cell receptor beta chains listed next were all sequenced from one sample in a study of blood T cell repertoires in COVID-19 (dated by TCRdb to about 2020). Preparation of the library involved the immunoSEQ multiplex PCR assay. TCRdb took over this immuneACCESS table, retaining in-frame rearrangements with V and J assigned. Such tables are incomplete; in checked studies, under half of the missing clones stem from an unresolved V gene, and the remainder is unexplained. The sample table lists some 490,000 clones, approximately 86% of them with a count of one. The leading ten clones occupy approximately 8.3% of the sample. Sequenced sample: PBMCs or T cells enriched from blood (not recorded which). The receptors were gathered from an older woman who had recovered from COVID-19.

The CDR3 DNA reads TGTGCCAGCAGCCCACTCGGACTCACCACAGATACGCAGTATTTT. Its protein product is CASSPLGLTTDTQYF. The V gene is TRBV6-5, the J gene TRBJ2-3; tentatively, D is TRBD2 (5 bases). The CDR3 length is 15 residues. V lost 6 bases and J 2 bases, leaving 15 bases between the germline ends. Germline values: CDR1 MNHEY, CDR2 SVGAGI.

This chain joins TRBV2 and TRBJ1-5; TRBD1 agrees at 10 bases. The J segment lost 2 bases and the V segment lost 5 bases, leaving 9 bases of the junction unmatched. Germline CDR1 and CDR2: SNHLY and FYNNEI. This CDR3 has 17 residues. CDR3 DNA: TGTGCCAGCAGTCCTGAGACAGGGGGCTTTGGCAATCAGCCCCAGCATTTT. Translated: CASSPETGGFGNQPQHF.

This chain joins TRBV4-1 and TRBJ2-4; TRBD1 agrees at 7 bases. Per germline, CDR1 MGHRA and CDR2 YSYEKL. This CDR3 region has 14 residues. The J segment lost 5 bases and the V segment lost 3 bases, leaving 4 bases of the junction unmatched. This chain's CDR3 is CASSHRDRENIQYF. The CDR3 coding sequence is TGCGCCAGCAGCCACCGGGACAGAGAAAACATTCAGTACTTC.

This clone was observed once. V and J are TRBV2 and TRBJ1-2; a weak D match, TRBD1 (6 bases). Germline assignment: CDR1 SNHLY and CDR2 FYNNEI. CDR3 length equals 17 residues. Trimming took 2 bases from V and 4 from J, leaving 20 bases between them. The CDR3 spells CASSERAGDTSSYGYTF. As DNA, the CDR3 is TGTGCCAGCAGTGAACGGGCAGGGGACACCTCCAGCTATGGCTACACCTTC.

In DNA form, the CDR3 reads TGTGCCAGCAGTCCGTCGTTTTTATATGGCTACACCTTC. Amino acids: CASSPSFLYGYTF. This chain connects TRBV6-6 to TRBJ1-2, with unresolved D. This CDR3 spans 13 amino acids. V shed 5 bases and J shed 5 bases, with 12 bases lying between them. Germline CDR1 reads MNHNY; CDR2 reads SVGAGI (reference sequence).

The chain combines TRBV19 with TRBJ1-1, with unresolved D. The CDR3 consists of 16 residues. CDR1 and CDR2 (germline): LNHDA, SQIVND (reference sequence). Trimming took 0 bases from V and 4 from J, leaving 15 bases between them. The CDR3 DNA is TGTGCCAGTAGTATAGATCTTGCAGTTCGGGGCACTGAAGCTTTCTTT. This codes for CASSIDLAVRGTEAFF.

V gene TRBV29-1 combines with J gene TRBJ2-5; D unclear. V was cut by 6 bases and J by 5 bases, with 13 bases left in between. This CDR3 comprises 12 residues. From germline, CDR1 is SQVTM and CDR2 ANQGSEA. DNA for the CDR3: TGCAGCGTCGCCCAGTCTGGTGAGACCCAGTACTTC. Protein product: CSVAQSGETQYF.

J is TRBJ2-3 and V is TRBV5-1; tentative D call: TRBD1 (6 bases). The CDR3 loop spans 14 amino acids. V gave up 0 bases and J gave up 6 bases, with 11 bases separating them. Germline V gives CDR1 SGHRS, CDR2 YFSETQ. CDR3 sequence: CASSLVGGMDTQYF. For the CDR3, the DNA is TGCGCCAGCAGCTTGGTTGGGGGCATGGATACGCAGTATTTT.

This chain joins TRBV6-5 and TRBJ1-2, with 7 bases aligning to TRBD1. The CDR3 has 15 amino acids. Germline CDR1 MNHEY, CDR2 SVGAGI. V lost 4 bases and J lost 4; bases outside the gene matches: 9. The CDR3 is CASSSSQQGSYGYTF. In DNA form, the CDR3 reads TGTGCCAGCAGTTCGTCCCAACAGGGGTCCTATGGCTACACCTTC.

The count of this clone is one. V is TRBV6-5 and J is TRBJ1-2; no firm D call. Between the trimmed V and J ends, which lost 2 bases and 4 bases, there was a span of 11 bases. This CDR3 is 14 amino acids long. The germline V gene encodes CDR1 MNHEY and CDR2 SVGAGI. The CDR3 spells CASSYERRGYGYTF. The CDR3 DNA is TGTGCCAGCAGTTACGAGCGCCGGGGCTATGGCTACACCTTC.

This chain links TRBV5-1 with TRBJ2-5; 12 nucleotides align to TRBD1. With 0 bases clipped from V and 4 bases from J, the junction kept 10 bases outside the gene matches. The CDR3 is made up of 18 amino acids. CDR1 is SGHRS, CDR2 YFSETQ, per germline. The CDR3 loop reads CASSLAGTGGDLGETQYF. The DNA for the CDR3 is TGCGCCAGCAGCTTGGCCGGGACAGGGGGCGATTTGGGAGAGACCCAGTACTTC.

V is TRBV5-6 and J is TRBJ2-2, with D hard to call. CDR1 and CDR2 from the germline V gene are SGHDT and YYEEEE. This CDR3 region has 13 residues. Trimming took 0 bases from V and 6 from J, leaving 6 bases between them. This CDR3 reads CASSLDSPGELFF. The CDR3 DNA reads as TGTGCCAGCAGCTTGGACAGTCCCGGGGAGCTGTTTTTT.

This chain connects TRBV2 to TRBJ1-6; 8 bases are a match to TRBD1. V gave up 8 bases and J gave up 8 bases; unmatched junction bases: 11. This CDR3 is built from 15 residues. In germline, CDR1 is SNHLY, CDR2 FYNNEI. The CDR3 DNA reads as TGTGCCAGCGGCGAACTCGGGACAGGCTATTCACCCCTCCACTTT. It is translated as CASGELGTGYSPLHF.

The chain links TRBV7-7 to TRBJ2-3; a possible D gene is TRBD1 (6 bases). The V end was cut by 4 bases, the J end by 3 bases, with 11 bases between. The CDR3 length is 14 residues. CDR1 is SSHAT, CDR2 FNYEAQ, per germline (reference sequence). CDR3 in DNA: TGTGCCAGCAGCTCGATCGGACAGACAGATACGCAGTATTTT. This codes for CASSSIGQTDTQYF.

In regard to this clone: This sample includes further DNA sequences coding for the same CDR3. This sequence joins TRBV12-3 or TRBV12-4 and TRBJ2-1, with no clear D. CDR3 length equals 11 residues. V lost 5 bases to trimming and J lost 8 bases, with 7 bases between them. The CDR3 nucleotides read TGTGCCAGCAGTCTTCGGGATGAGCAGTTCTTC. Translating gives CASSLRDEQFF.

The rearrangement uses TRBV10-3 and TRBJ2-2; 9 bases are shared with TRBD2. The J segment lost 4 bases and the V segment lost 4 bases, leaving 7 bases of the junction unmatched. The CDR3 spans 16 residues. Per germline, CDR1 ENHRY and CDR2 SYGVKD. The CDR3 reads CAISVGLAGPTGELFF. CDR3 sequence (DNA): TGTGCCATCAGTGTTGGGCTAGCGGGACCCACCGGGGAGCTGTTTTTT.

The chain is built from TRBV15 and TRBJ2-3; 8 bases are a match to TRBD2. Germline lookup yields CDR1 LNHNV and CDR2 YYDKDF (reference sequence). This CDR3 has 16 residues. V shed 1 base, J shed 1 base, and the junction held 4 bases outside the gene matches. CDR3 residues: CATSRGGRGGTDTQYF. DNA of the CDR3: TGTGCCACCAGCAGAGGGGGGCGGGGGGGCACAGATACGCAGTATTTT.

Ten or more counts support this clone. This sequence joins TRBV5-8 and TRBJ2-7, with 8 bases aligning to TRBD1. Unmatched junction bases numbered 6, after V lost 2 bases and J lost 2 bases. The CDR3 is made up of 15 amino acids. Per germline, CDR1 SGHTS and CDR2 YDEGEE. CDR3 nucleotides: TGTGCCAGCAGCTTCCAGGGGGCTCCACCCTACGAGCAGTACGTC. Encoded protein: CASSFQGAPPYEQYV.